This passage covers 26 T cell receptor beta chains from one sample sequenced in a study of T cells in Graves' hyperthyroidism and ophthalmopathy. Amplified TCR beta CDR3 regions came from RNA transcripts. Carried out on the TCR CDR3, a first-round RT-PCR used the HTBI primer set. TCRdb passed the multiplex PCR reads through MiXCR, listing each CDR3 protein once. The sample lists roughly 500,000 distinct CDR3 sequences, approximately 14% occurring once. The sequencing sample was made of blood. These receptors were obtained from a woman in her thirties with Graves' hyperthyroidism that later progressed to Graves' ophthalmopathy.

In its sample, this clonotype was seen a few times. The V and J genes are TRBV5-1 and TRBJ2-3; TRBD2 agrees at 7 bases. CDR1 is SGHRS, CDR2 YFSETQ, per germline. The CDR3 consists of 20 residues. J was trimmed by 2 bases and V by 4 bases; bases with no gene match: 22. CDR3 sequence reads: CASSPWGGWTTGGSTDTQYF. DNA of the CDR3: TGCGCCAGCAGCCCCTGGGGGGGATGGACTACGGGAGGCTCCACAGATACGCAGTATTTT.

This clonotype was picked up many times. The chain employs TRBV11-3 and TRBJ2-7; TRBD2 might be the D (6 bases). The CDR3 extends over 13 amino acids. The germline V and J ends were trimmed by 5 bases and 7 bases, with 15 bases remaining between them. Germline assignment: CDR1 SGHNT and CDR2 YENEEA. CDR3 region: CASSPGRSGEQYF. The CDR3 bases are TGTGCCAGCAGCCCGGGCCGCAGCGGGGAGCAGTACTTC.

This clonotype has a handful of counts. This rearrangement joins TRBV24-1 to TRBJ2-3; weak D call: TRBD2 (6 bases). Germline CDR1 reads KGHDR; CDR2 reads SFDVKD. The CDR3 totals 18 residues. The V end lost 4 bases, the J end lost 0 bases, and 19 bases lay between the germline ends. The CDR3 DNA reads as TGTGCCACCAGTGAGTACGGCGGGAAACTAACTAGCACAGATACGCAGTATTTT. The encoded protein is CATSEYGGKLTSTDTQYF.

This chain joins TRBV6-1 and TRBJ1-2; a possible D gene is TRBD1 (6 bases). This CDR3 has 14 amino acids. V lost 5 bases, J lost 5 bases, and 15 bases lay in between. CDR1 is MNHNS and CDR2 is SASEGT in the germline V gene. The CDR3 coding sequence is TGTGCCAGCAGTCCGGACAGCCTTACATATGGCTACACCTTC. This sequence encodes CASSPDSLTYGYTF.

This clonotype occurred a few times. This chain connects TRBV30 to TRBJ2-6; D is undetermined. V dropped 2 bases and J dropped 2 bases, with 10 bases sitting between them. Germline V gives CDR1 GTSNPN, CDR2 SVGIG (reference sequence). This CDR3 is 15 amino acids long. The CDR3 coding sequence is TGTGCCTGGAGTCCGGACCTGACTGGGGCCAACGTCCTGACTTTC. Translating it yields CAWSPDLTGANVLTF.

This clonotype was found a few times. It may be a read error: a sequence one base away is much more abundant. The J gene is TRBJ2-1, the V gene TRBV29-1; D is uncertain. The V end lost 3 bases, the J end lost 4 bases, and 16 bases lay between the germline ends. Germline V CDR1 and CDR2: SQVTM, ANQGSEA. The CDR3 is made up of 15 amino acids. In DNA, the CDR3 is TGCAGCGTTGAGGGTAGCTGGCTCAATTACAATGAGCAGTTCTTC. This gives the protein CSVEGSWLNYNEQFF.

The rearrangement links TRBV5-8 to TRBJ1-6, with D tentatively TRBD1 (5 bases). Germline lookup yields CDR1 SGHTS and CDR2 YDEGEE. The CDR3 is 16 amino acids. V was cut by 4 bases and J by 5 bases, with 16 bases left in between. The CDR3 DNA follows: TGTGCCAGCAGCCCGGGGGTGACAGTCAATAATTCACCCCTCCACTTT. Its protein product is CASSPGVTVNNSPLHF.

This clonotype was counted many times. This rearrangement joins TRBV10-3 to TRBJ1-2; maybe TRBD1 (6 bases). The CDR3 covers 17 residues. Trimming left V 4 bases short and J 4 bases short, with 22 bases between. Germline V CDR1 and CDR2: ENHRY, SYGVKD. Here the CDR3 DNA reads TGTGCCATCAGTGGTAGCGGAGGGGGGAGAATCTCCTATGGCTACACCTTC. Translation gives CAISGSGGGRISYGYTF.

In this sample, this clonotype turned up a few times. The chain has TRBV6-2 or TRBV6-3 and TRBJ1-2; no reliable D call. Between the trimmed V and J ends, which lost 5 bases and 1 base, there was a span of 14 bases. Per the germline V gene, CDR1 is MNHEY and CDR2 is SVGEGT. The CDR3 runs 15 residues. The CDR3 loop is CASSDTLGLNYGYTF. DNA for the CDR3: TGTGCCAGCAGTGACACCCTAGGGCTTAACTATGGCTACACCTTC.

V is TRBV6-4 and J is TRBJ2-1, with 7 bases aligning to TRBD2. After removal of 2 bases from V and 5 bases from J, the junction contained 6 bases not matched to a gene. From germline, CDR1 is MRHNA and CDR2 SNTAGT. This CDR3 is built from 15 residues. This CDR3 is CASSDVAGAHNEQFF. The CDR3 coding sequence is TGTGCCAGCAGTGACGTGGCGGGAGCCCACAATGAGCAGTTCTTC.

The sample holds many counts of this clonotype. The V and J genes are TRBV18 and TRBJ2-3; a weak D match, TRBD2 (6 bases). Germline V gene lookup returns CDR1 KGHSH and CDR2 LQKENI. The ends were cut back, 3 bases at V and 5 bases at J, with 6 bases in the middle. This CDR3 has 12 amino acids. CDR3: CASSPGGDTQYF. CDR3 coding DNA: TGTGCCAGCTCACCGGGAGGAGATACGCAGTATTTT.

This clonotype turned up a few times. The genes are TRBV7-3 and TRBJ2-2, with D unclear. This CDR3 has 13 amino acids. Germline V CDR1 and CDR2: SGHTA, FQGTGA. V lost 6 bases to trimming and J lost 0 bases, with 5 bases between them. CDR3 in amino acids: CASRTSNTGELFF. For the CDR3, the DNA is TGTGCCAGCAGAACGTCGAACACCGGGGAGCTGTTTTTT.

This clonotype was detected many times. The chain links TRBV6-5 to TRBJ2-7, with 7 bases fitting TRBD2. Germline V lookup: CDR1 MNHEY, CDR2 SVGAGI. The CDR3 sequence is 14 residues long. The trim removed 0 bases at V and 6 bases at J, leaving 5 bases unmatched. CDR3 amino acids: CASSYSSGVLEQYF. CDR3 DNA: TGTGCCAGCAGTTACTCGAGCGGGGTCCTCGAGCAGTACTTC.

There are many counts of this clonotype. The chain is built from TRBV29-1 and TRBJ1-1; D gene uncertain. Between the trimmed V and J ends, which lost 2 bases and 4 bases, there was a span of 14 bases. The germline V gene encodes CDR1 SQVTM and CDR2 ANQGSEA. This CDR3 spans 14 amino acids. CDR3 region: CSVESSLRSTEAFF. In nucleotides, the CDR3 is TGCAGCGTTGAATCTAGCCTCAGGTCCACTGAAGCTTTCTTT.

The rearrangement uses TRBV11-2 and TRBJ1-5; maybe TRBD1 (5 bases). CDR3 length: 15 amino acids. Per the germline V gene, CDR1 is SGHAT and CDR2 is FQNNGV. V lost 5 bases and J lost 5, with 16 bases in between. DNA for the CDR3: TGTGCCAGCAGCCTTTCATCCGAGGGGCATCAGCCCCAGCATTTT. It codes for CASSLSSEGHQPQHF.

This clonotype occurred a few times. The rearrangement uses TRBV11-2 and TRBJ2-1; 9 nucleotides match TRBD2. V was pared by 1 base and J by 0 bases, with 13 bases of the junction left unmatched. There are 20 residues in the CDR3. Germline V gene data show CDR1 as SGHAT and CDR2 as FQNNGV. CDR3 sequence: CASSLGGAGGGPSSYNEQFF. For the CDR3, the DNA is TGTGCCAGCAGCTTAGGAGGAGCGGGAGGTGGCCCCAGCTCCTACAATGAGCAGTTCTTC.

This clonotype was counted ten times or more. The chain combines TRBV7-8 with TRBJ2-5; D possibly corresponds to TRBD2 (5 bases). Germline V gives CDR1 SGHVS, CDR2 FQNEAQ. Trimming pared 4 bases from V and 5 bases from J, leaving 14 bases between. The CDR3 totals 14 residues. Here the CDR3 DNA reads TGTGCCAGCAGCTATAGTGCCGGGATGGAGACCCAGTACTTC. Its translation: CASSYSAGMETQYF.

In its sample, this clonotype was seen many times. This chain joins TRBV5-1 and TRBJ1-4; 9 bases agree with TRBD1. CDR1 is SGHRS and CDR2 is YFSETQ in the germline V gene. J lost 7 bases, V lost 4 bases, and 8 bases had no gene match. The CDR3 has 15 amino acids. The CDR3 nucleotides are TGCGCCAGCAGCATAAGGACAGGGGTTGTTGAAAAACTGTTTTTT. This translates into CASSIRTGVVEKLFF.

This clonotype was seen ten or more times. This chain joins TRBV12-3 or TRBV12-4 and TRBJ1-3, with 7 nucleotides matching TRBD1. V shed 1 base and J 8 bases; nucleotides not matched to a gene: 11. This CDR3 is 16 amino acids long. DNA for the CDR3: TGTGCCAGCAGTTTAGACCCTCGGGCAGGGGGTCACACCATATATTTT. Translated, it gives CASSLDPRAGGHTIYF.

This clonotype was recorded many times. CDR3 sequence: CASSHAGTSGETQYF. CDR3 bases: TGTGCCAGCAGCCACGCCGGGACCTCCGGAGAGACCCAGTACTTC. The V and J genes are TRBV3-1 and TRBJ2-5, with D perhaps given as TRBD1 or TRBD2 (5 bases each). Germline lookup yields CDR1 LGHDT and CDR2 YNNKEL (reference sequence). V gave up 3 bases and J gave up 4 bases, with 15 bases separating them. CDR3 size: 15 residues.

This clonotype occurred many times. The chain employs TRBV3-1 and TRBJ2-6; D gene unclear. Per germline, CDR1 LGHDT and CDR2 YNNKEL (reference sequence). The CDR3 spans 15 residues. V lost 0 bases, J lost 1 base, and 4 bases lay in between. In nucleotides, the CDR3 is TGTGCCAGCAGCCAAGAGTTTTCTGGGGCCAACGTCCTGACTTTC. It translates to CASSQEFSGANVLTF.

This clonotype has at least ten counts. V is TRBV24-1 and J is TRBJ2-3, with D unclear. The CDR3 runs to 15 residues. V lost 3 bases and J lost 0, with 9 bases in between. The germline V gene encodes CDR1 KGHDR and CDR2 SFDVKD. The chain's CDR3 is CATSDSRRSTDTQYF. CDR3 coding DNA: TGTGCCACCAGTGATAGCAGGAGAAGCACAGATACGCAGTATTTT.

This clonotype was seen repeatedly, ten times or more. The V and J genes are TRBV6-1 and TRBJ1-4, with 8 nucleotides matching TRBD1. The CDR3 spans 15 residues. Germline CDR1 reads MNHNS; CDR2 reads SASEGT. The J segment lost 4 bases and the V segment lost 6 bases, leaving 7 bases of the junction unmatched. The CDR3 sequence: CASRKDRVFNEKLFF. In DNA form, the CDR3 reads TGTGCCAGCAGAAAGGACAGGGTATTTAATGAAAAACTGTTTTTT.

The rearrangement links TRBV7-9 to TRBJ1-3; 7 bases are shared with TRBD1. The CDR3 contains 19 residues. After removal of 4 bases from V and 0 bases from J, the junction contained 15 bases not matched to a gene. From germline, CDR1 is SEHNR and CDR2 FQNEAQ (reference sequence). The CDR3 spells CASSSTDRPAGTSGNTIYF. The CDR3 nucleotides are TGTGCCAGCAGCTCCACGGACAGGCCCGCCGGAACCTCTGGAAACACCATATATTTT. Full variable domain (remainder filled in from reference TRBV7-9 and TRBJ1-3): DTGVSQNPRHKITKRGQNVTFRCDPISEHNRLYWYRQTLGQGPEFLTYFQNEAQLEKSRLLSDRFSAERPKGSFSTLEIQRTEQGDSAMYLCASSSTDRPAGTSGNTIYFGEGSWLTVV.

This clonotype was recorded at least ten times. This rearrangement joins TRBV5-6 to TRBJ1-2; D is perhaps TRBD1 (5 bases). The CDR3 is 13 amino acids. Per the germline V gene, CDR1 is SGHDT and CDR2 is YYEEEE. Trimming removed 0 bases at V and 3 bases at J, with 6 bases between. In nucleotides, the CDR3 is TGTGCCAGCAGCTTGGGCAGGGACTATGGCTACACCTTC. The encoded protein is CASSLGRDYGYTF.

This clonotype came up many times. In DNA form, the CDR3 reads TGTGCCAGCAGCCGAAGACGTGGCAGTCGAAGCTCCTACGAGCAGTACTTC. Its protein is CASSRRRGSRSSYEQYF. The chain couples TRBV12-3 or TRBV12-4 to TRBJ2-7; D remains unclear. CDR3 size: 17 residues. V shed 6 bases and J shed 0 bases, with 21 bases lying between them.